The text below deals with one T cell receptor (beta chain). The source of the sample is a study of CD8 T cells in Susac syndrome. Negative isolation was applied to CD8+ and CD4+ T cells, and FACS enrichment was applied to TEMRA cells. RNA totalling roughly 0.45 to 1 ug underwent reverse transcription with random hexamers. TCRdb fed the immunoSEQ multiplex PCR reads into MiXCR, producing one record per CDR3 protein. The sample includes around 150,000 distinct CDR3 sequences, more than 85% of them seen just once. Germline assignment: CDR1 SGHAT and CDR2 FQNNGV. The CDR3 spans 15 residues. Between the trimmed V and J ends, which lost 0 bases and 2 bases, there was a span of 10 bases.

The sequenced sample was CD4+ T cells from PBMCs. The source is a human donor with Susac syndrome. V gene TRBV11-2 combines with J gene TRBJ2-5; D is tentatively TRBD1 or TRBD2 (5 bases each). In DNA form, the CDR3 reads TGTGCCAGCAGCTTAGATACGGGGCGGCAAGAGACCCAGTACTTC. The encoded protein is CASSLDTGRQETQYF.